This T cell receptor beta chain was retrieved from a study of T cells in tuberculosis. Background on the study: CD1B tetramers identified T cells specific for mycobacterial lipid GMM.

Comments on this clone: The antigen is unknown.

Germline CDR1 and CDR2: MNHEY and SVGAGI. The CDR3 length is 14 residues. V was trimmed by 0 bases and J by 6 bases, leaving 11 bases between them. Clones were read by immunoSEQ multiplex PCR, and TCRdb kept only the in-frame ones, dropping some. This table has approximately 35,000 clones, about 91% appearing once. Time point here: new active TB diagnosis, blood taken before or within 7 days of starting treatment. Unsorted cryopreserved PBMC were sequenced, averaging roughly 94,000 T cells per clinical donor. Study-level results: Smaller alpha distances in active tuberculosis partly reflected shorter CDR3-alpha lengths.

The rearrangement uses TRBV6-5 and TRBJ1-2; no firm D call. Material: PBMCs, obtained at tuberculosis diagnosis. The clonotype was recovered from an adult with tuberculosis. Some clones in this sample may be carry-over from other donors' samples. The CDR3 loop reads CASSYSNLLDGYTF. The CDR3 DNA reads TGTGCCAGCAGTTACTCGAATCTACTCGATGGCTACACCTTC.